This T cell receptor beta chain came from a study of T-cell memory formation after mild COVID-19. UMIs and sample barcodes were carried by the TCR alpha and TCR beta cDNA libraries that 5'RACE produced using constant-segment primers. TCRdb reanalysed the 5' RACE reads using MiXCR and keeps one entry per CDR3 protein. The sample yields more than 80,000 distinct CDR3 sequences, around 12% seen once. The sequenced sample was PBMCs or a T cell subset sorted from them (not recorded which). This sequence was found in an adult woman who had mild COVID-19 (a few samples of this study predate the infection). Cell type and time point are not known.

Written as DNA, the CDR3 is TGCGCCAGCAGCTTGGTGGGGACAGTGCCCTACGAGCAGTACTTC. It is translated as CASSLVGTVPYEQYF. The chain carries TRBV5-1 and TRBJ2-7; 7 nucleotides align to TRBD1. V gave up 0 bases and J gave up 2 bases; unmatched junction bases: 5. Germline V gene data show CDR1 as SGHRS and CDR2 as YFSETQ. This CDR3 comprises 15 residues.